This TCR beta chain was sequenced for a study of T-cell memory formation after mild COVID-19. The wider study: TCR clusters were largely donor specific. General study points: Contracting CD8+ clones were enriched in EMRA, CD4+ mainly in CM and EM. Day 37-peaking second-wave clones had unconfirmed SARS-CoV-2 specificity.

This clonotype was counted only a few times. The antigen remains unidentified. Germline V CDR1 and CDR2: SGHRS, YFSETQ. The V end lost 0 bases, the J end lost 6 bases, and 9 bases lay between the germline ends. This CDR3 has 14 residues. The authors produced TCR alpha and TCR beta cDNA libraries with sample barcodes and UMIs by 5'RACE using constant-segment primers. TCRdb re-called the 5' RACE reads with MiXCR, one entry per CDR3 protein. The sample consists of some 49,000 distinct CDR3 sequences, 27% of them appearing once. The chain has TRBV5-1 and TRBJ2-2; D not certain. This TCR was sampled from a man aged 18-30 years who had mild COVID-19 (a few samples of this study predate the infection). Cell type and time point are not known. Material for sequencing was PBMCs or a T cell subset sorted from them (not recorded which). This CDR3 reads CASSLVSVPGELFF. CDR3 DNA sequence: TGCGCCAGCAGCTTGGTCTCTGTCCCCGGGGAGCTGTTTTTT.